A selection of T cell receptor beta chains follows, all from one sample in a study of identifying expanded T cells in peripheral blood. Clones were sequenced by immunoSEQ multiplex PCR, and TCRdb holds only the in-frame ones, with some missing. The sample contains 90,000 to 100,000 clones, about 88% of which appear only once. What was sequenced was blood. These receptors originate from a person aged 18 to 75 in good health. The CDR3 runs from the conserved cysteine through the conserved F or W. Fields, in order: clone size, D gene, J gene, V gene, CDR3 protein, CDR3 DNA. A D gene is named only where the DNA matches it firmly. Only part of the rows carry a size: once, few, many, or a class if the clone is expanded.

clone_size: NA
d_call: NA
j_call: TRBJ1-1
v_call: TRBV7-9
cdr3_aa: CASSAGQLGGAFF
cdr3_nt: TGTGCCAGCAGCGCAGGACAACTCGGGGGGGCTTTCTTT

clone_size: NA
d_call: NA
j_call: TRBJ2-2
v_call: TRBV6-5
cdr3_aa: CASSYRLFANTGELFF
cdr3_nt: TGTGCCAGCAGTTATCGACTCTTCGCGAACACCGGGGAGCTGTTTTTT

clone_size: NA
d_call: NA
j_call: TRBJ2-3
v_call: TRBV29-1
cdr3_aa: CSVEDTTDRVDTQYF
cdr3_nt: TGCAGCGTTGAAGACACGACGGACCGAGTAGATACGCAGTATTTT

clone_size: NA
d_call: NA
j_call: TRBJ1-2
v_call: TRBV30
cdr3_aa: CAWSVDRYYGYTF
cdr3_nt: TGTGCCTGGAGTGTCGACAGATACTATGGCTACACCTTC

clone_size: NA
d_call: TRBD2
j_call: TRBJ2-7
v_call: TRBV13
cdr3_aa: CASSLGSSGRGREQYF
cdr3_nt: TGTGCCAGCAGCTTAGGCAGTTCAGGGAGGGGAAGGGAGCAGTACTTC

clone_size: NA
d_call: TRBD2
j_call: TRBJ2-5
v_call: TRBV19
cdr3_aa: CASSISRGGNRETQYF
cdr3_nt: TGTGCCAGTAGTATATCCCGGGGAGGGAACCGAGAGACCCAGTACTTC

clone_size: NA
d_call: TRBD1
j_call: TRBJ1-5
v_call: TRBV5-8
cdr3_aa: CASSLVVGTGTRQPQHF
cdr3_nt: TGTGCCAGCAGCTTGGTAGTCGGGACAGGGACCCGACAGCCCCAGCATTTT

clone_size: few
d_call: NA
j_call: TRBJ2-7
v_call: TRBV2
cdr3_aa: CASSGTGDYEQYF
cdr3_nt: TGTGCCAGCTCGGGGACGGGAGACTACGAGCAGTACTTC

clone_size: NA
d_call: TRBD2
j_call: TRBJ2-1
v_call: TRBV27
cdr3_aa: CASSLVLAGLGEQFF
cdr3_nt: TGTGCCAGCAGTTTAGTACTAGCGGGGTTGGGTGAGCAGTTCTTC

clone_size: NA
d_call: NA
j_call: TRBJ2-7
v_call: TRBV11-2
cdr3_aa: CASSLWLVATEQYF
cdr3_nt: TGTGCCAGCAGCTTATGGCTAGTAGCAACCGAGCAGTACTTC

clone_size: NA
d_call: NA
j_call: TRBJ1-2
v_call: TRBV29-1
cdr3_aa: CSVEGSRNSLGSPNYGYTF
cdr3_nt: TGCAGCGTTGAAGGCAGCCGGAACTCTCTGGGCAGTCCTAACTATGGCTACACCTTC

clone_size: NA
d_call: TRBD2
j_call: TRBJ2-3
v_call: TRBV5-1
cdr3_aa: CASSPRLAGSTDTQYF
cdr3_nt: TGCGCCAGCAGCCCCAGACTAGCGGGTAGCACAGATACGCAGTATTTT

clone_size: NA
d_call: NA
j_call: TRBJ2-6
v_call: TRBV4-1
cdr3_aa: CASSHQGIGANVLTF
cdr3_nt: TGCGCCAGCAGCCATCAGGGAATCGGGGCCAACGTCCTGACTTTC

clone_size: NA
d_call: TRBD2
j_call: TRBJ2-1
v_call: TRBV9
cdr3_aa: CASSSRLAGERNEQFF
cdr3_nt: TGTGCCAGCAGCTCCCGACTAGCGGGAGAACGAAATGAGCAGTTCTTC

clone_size: few
d_call: TRBD2
j_call: TRBJ2-5
v_call: TRBV4-1
cdr3_aa: CASSPLRTSGAETQYF
cdr3_nt: TGCGCCAGCAGCCCCCTCCGGACTAGCGGGGCAGAGACCCAGTACTTC

clone_size: NA
d_call: TRBD1
j_call: TRBJ1-2
v_call: TRBV2
cdr3_aa: CASSEDRGQSGHTF
cdr3_nt: TGTGCCAGCAGTGAAGACAGGGGGCAATCTGGCCACACCTTC

clone_size: NA
d_call: NA
j_call: TRBJ2-3
v_call: TRBV5-1
cdr3_aa: CASSPGWGSSTDTQYF
cdr3_nt: TGCGCCAGCAGCCCCGGGTGGGGTTCTAGCACAGATACGCAGTATTTT

clone_size: NA
d_call: NA
j_call: TRBJ1-4
v_call: TRBV28
cdr3_aa: CASSLPRATNEKLFF
cdr3_nt: TGTGCCAGCAGTTTACCCAGAGCAACTAATGAAAAACTGTTTTTT

clone_size: NA
d_call: TRBD1
j_call: TRBJ1-4
v_call: TRBV2
cdr3_aa: CASSAGQADEKLFF
cdr3_nt: TGTGCCAGCAGTGCGGGACAGGCGGATGAAAAACTGTTTTTT

clone_size: NA
d_call: TRBD2
j_call: TRBJ2-1
v_call: TRBV4-3
cdr3_aa: CASSTSGPSYNEQFF
cdr3_nt: TGCGCCAGCAGCACTAGCGGCCCATCCTACAATGAGCAGTTCTTC

clone_size: once
d_call: NA
j_call: TRBJ2-1
v_call: TRBV4-3
cdr3_aa: CASSQEAGAPYNEQFF
cdr3_nt: TGCGCCAGCAGCCAAGAAGCAGGGGCCCCTTACAATGAGCAGTTCTTC

clone_size: NA
d_call: NA
j_call: TRBJ1-5
v_call: TRBV5-1
cdr3_aa: CASSSNPGVDQPQHF
cdr3_nt: TGCGCCAGCAGCTCTAACCCCGGGGTAGATCAGCCCCAGCATTTT

clone_size: once
d_call: NA
j_call: TRBJ2-7
v_call: TRBV11-2
cdr3_aa: CASSLLGATYEQYF
cdr3_nt: TGTGCCAGCAGCTTACTGGGCGCTACCTACGAGCAGTACTTC

clone_size: NA
d_call: NA
j_call: TRBJ2-7
v_call: TRBV28
cdr3_aa: CASSLSRTPSYEQYF
cdr3_nt: TGTGCCAGCAGTTTATCGCGCACGCCTTCCTACGAGCAGTACTTC

clone_size: NA
d_call: TRBD2
j_call: TRBJ2-3
v_call: TRBV5-1
cdr3_aa: CASSPSGFGTDTQYF
cdr3_nt: TGCGCCAGCAGCCCTAGCGGGTTCGGCACAGATACGCAGTATTTT

clone_size: once
d_call: TRBD1
j_call: TRBJ1-1
v_call: TRBV5-4
cdr3_aa: CASRRATGGNTEAFF
cdr3_nt: TGTGCCAGCAGGCGGGCTACAGGGGGGAACACTGAAGCTTTCTTT

clone_size: NA
d_call: NA
j_call: TRBJ2-3
v_call: TRBV7-5
cdr3_aa: CVRSLGKRGGADASSTDTQYF
cdr3_nt: TGTGTCAGAAGCTTAGGGAAGCGCGGGGGGGCCGACGCCTCTAGCACAGATACGCAGTATTTT

clone_size: once
d_call: TRBD2
j_call: TRBJ2-5
v_call: TRBV27
cdr3_aa: CASSFAGGRETQYF
cdr3_nt: TGTGCCAGCAGTTTTGCGGGGGGCAGGGAGACCCAGTACTTC

clone_size: NA
d_call: TRBD1
j_call: TRBJ1-5
v_call: TRBV19
cdr3_aa: CASSILPDRAGQPQHF
cdr3_nt: TGTGCCAGTAGTATACTCCCGGACAGGGCGGGTCAGCCCCAGCATTTT

clone_size: NA
d_call: TRBD1
j_call: TRBJ2-3
v_call: TRBV5-4
cdr3_aa: CASSFGETGGGSTDTQYF
cdr3_nt: TGTGCCAGCAGCTTTGGCGAGACAGGGGGCGGAAGCACAGATACGCAGTATTTT

clone_size: NA
d_call: NA
j_call: TRBJ2-5
v_call: TRBV5-6
cdr3_aa: CASSLRQGVANKETQYF
cdr3_nt: TGTGCCAGCAGCTTGCGGCAGGGAGTTGCCAACAAAGAGACCCAGTACTTC

clone_size: NA
d_call: NA
j_call: TRBJ2-7
v_call: TRBV6-1
cdr3_aa: CASSLGGLEQYF
cdr3_nt: TGTGCCAGCAGTCTGGGGGGTCTCGAGCAGTACTTC

clone_size: NA
d_call: NA
j_call: TRBJ2-5
v_call: TRBV5-1
cdr3_aa: CASSLDSQETQYF
cdr3_nt: TGCGCCAGCAGTCTAGACTCTCAAGAGACCCAGTACTTC